These T cell receptor beta chains were read from a single sample in a study of shared clonotypes between healthy human individuals. TCRdb's copy holds only in-frame clones and misses some; the assay was immunoSEQ multiplex PCR. The sample records millions of clones, about 95% being singletons. Sequencing was performed on naive CD8+ T cells sorted from blood. The receptors stem from a man aged 18 to 35 in good health. Both conserved end residues are part of each CDR3. D genes are given only for firm matches. Size values are once, few and many counts, or a class for expanded clones, and some rows have none.

v_call: TRBV6-5; d_call: -; j_call: TRBJ2-1; clone_size: -; cdr3_aa: CASSYSTLGDEQFF; cdr3_nt: TGTGCCAGCAGTTACTCGACACTAGGCGATGAGCAGTTCTTC
v_call: TRBV20-1; d_call: -; j_call: TRBJ2-7; clone_size: -; cdr3_aa: CSAPSLGEQYF; cdr3_nt: TGCAGTGCCCCCTCGCTGGGCGAGCAGTACTTC
v_call: TRBV19; d_call: -; j_call: TRBJ2-7; clone_size: -; cdr3_aa: CASSMLAVSYEQYF; cdr3_nt: TGTGCCAGTAGTATGTTGGCAGTTTCCTACGAGCAGTACTTC
v_call: TRBV29-1; d_call: -; j_call: TRBJ2-7; clone_size: -; cdr3_aa: CSVEEIQGYEQYF; cdr3_nt: TGCAGCGTTGAAGAGATACAGGGTTACGAGCAGTACTTC
v_call: TRBV19; d_call: -; j_call: TRBJ2-2; clone_size: -; cdr3_aa: CASSMPAGRDTGELFF; cdr3_nt: TGTGCCAGTAGTATGCCGGCCGGCAGGGACACCGGGGAGCTGTTTTTT
v_call: TRBV30; d_call: -; j_call: TRBJ1-5; clone_size: -; cdr3_aa: CAWGGQFSNQPQHF; cdr3_nt: TGTGCCTGGGGCGGACAGTTTAGCAATCAGCCCCAGCATTTT
v_call: TRBV28; d_call: -; j_call: TRBJ1-2; clone_size: -; cdr3_aa: CASSFRTRGTNYGYTF; cdr3_nt: TGTGCCAGCAGTTTCCGTACTAGAGGGACTAACTATGGCTACACCTTC
v_call: TRBV2; d_call: TRBD2; j_call: TRBJ2-5; clone_size: -; cdr3_aa: CASSDTSGSQETQYF; cdr3_nt: TGTGCCAGCAGTGACACTAGCGGGAGTCAGGAGACCCAGTACTTC
v_call: TRBV2; d_call: -; j_call: TRBJ1-1; clone_size: -; cdr3_aa: CASSEGFTEAFF; cdr3_nt: TGTGCCAGCAGTGAAGGGTTCACTGAAGCTTTCTTT
v_call: TRBV5-6; d_call: TRBD1; j_call: TRBJ2-1; clone_size: -; cdr3_aa: CASSLGDSDNEQFF; cdr3_nt: TGTGCCAGCAGCTTAGGGGACAGCGACAATGAGCAGTTCTTC
v_call: TRBV27; d_call: TRBD1; j_call: TRBJ1-2; clone_size: -; cdr3_aa: CASALGTGFDGYTF; cdr3_nt: TGTGCCAGCGCTTTAGGGACAGGGTTTGATGGCTACACCTTC
v_call: TRBV28; d_call: -; j_call: TRBJ2-1; clone_size: -; cdr3_aa: CASSFPSYNEQFF; cdr3_nt: TGTGCCAGCAGTTTCCCCTCCTACAATGAGCAGTTCTTC
v_call: TRBV9; d_call: TRBD2; j_call: TRBJ2-5; clone_size: once; cdr3_aa: CASSVEGVAGGKETQYF; cdr3_nt: TGTGCCAGCAGCGTAGAAGGCGTAGCGGGGGGAAAAGAGACCCAGTACTTC
v_call: TRBV9; d_call: TRBD1; j_call: TRBJ2-7; clone_size: -; cdr3_aa: CASSVGTGEYEQYF; cdr3_nt: TGTGCCAGCAGCGTAGGGACAGGTGAATACGAGCAGTACTTC
v_call: TRBV12-5; d_call: -; j_call: TRBJ2-4; clone_size: -; cdr3_aa: CASMAGAKNIQYF; cdr3_nt: TGTGCTAGTATGGCGGGGGCCAAAAACATTCAGTACTTC
v_call: TRBV6-6; d_call: TRBD1; j_call: TRBJ2-1; clone_size: -; cdr3_aa: CASSYEGANEQFF; cdr3_nt: TGTGCCAGCAGTTACGAGGGGGCCAATGAGCAGTTCTTC
v_call: TRBV6-5; d_call: -; j_call: TRBJ2-7; clone_size: -; cdr3_aa: CASSYTIAASSYEQYF; cdr3_nt: TGTGCCAGCAGTTACACTATCGCGGCAAGCTCCTACGAGCAGTACTTC
v_call: TRBV13; d_call: -; j_call: TRBJ2-1; clone_size: -; cdr3_aa: CASSSPSFNEQFF; cdr3_nt: TGTGCCAGCAGCTCCCCTTCCTTCAATGAGCAGTTCTTC
v_call: TRBV9; d_call: -; j_call: TRBJ2-7; clone_size: -; cdr3_aa: CASSPLGGYEQYF; cdr3_nt: TGTGCCAGCAGCCCCCTCGGGGGCTACGAGCAGTACTTC
v_call: TRBV4-2; d_call: TRBD2; j_call: TRBJ2-2; clone_size: -; cdr3_aa: CASSQDGGEGGELFF; cdr3_nt: TGTGCCAGCAGCCAAGATGGCGGGGAGGGCGGGGAGCTGTTTTTT
v_call: TRBV11-2; d_call: TRBD1; j_call: TRBJ2-7; clone_size: -; cdr3_aa: CASSLGTGYEQYF; cdr3_nt: TGTGCCAGCAGCTTAGGGACAGGTTACGAGCAGTACTTC
v_call: TRBV27; d_call: TRBD2; j_call: TRBJ2-5; clone_size: -; cdr3_aa: CASGQIAGGKTQYF; cdr3_nt: TGTGCCAGCGGACAAATAGCGGGGGGTAAGACCCAGTACTTC
v_call: TRBV2; d_call: -; j_call: TRBJ2-7; clone_size: -; cdr3_aa: CASSGGHSPYEQYF; cdr3_nt: TGTGCCAGCAGTGGTGGACACAGCCCTTACGAGCAGTACTTC
v_call: TRBV13; d_call: TRBD1; j_call: TRBJ1-1; clone_size: -; cdr3_aa: CASSLEGQLNTEAFF; cdr3_nt: TGTGCCAGCAGCTTAGAGGGACAGCTGAACACTGAAGCTTTCTTT
v_call: TRBV14; d_call: -; j_call: TRBJ1-4; clone_size: -; cdr3_aa: CASSQDVGYGEKLFF; cdr3_nt: TGTGCCAGCAGCCAAGACGTGGGGTACGGTGAAAAACTGTTTTTT
v_call: TRBV7-2; d_call: TRBD2; j_call: TRBJ2-1; clone_size: -; cdr3_aa: CASSRRLAGSSYNEQFF; cdr3_nt: TGTGCCAGCAGCCGTAGACTAGCGGGCAGCTCCTACAATGAGCAGTTCTTC
v_call: TRBV5-4; d_call: -; j_call: TRBJ2-1; clone_size: once; cdr3_aa: CASSTTGENEQFF; cdr3_nt: TGTGCCAGCAGTACGACAGGAGAGAATGAGCAGTTCTTC
v_call: TRBV2; d_call: -; j_call: TRBJ1-5; clone_size: -; cdr3_aa: CASSDTGMGNQPQHF; cdr3_nt: TGTGCCAGCAGTGATACAGGGATGGGGAATCAGCCCCAGCATTTT
v_call: TRBV4-1; d_call: -; j_call: TRBJ1-1; clone_size: -; cdr3_aa: CASSQSPAGNTEAFF; cdr3_nt: TGCGCCAGCAGCCAATCCCCGGCAGGGAACACTGAAGCTTTCTTT